What follows are 13 T cell receptor beta chains derived from one specimen sequenced in a study of post-analysis software for immune sequencing data. Notes on the study in general: Higher frequency in patients than in controls was seen for about five TRBV segments, with TRBV5-6, TRBV5-1 and TRBV20-1 among them.

Prepared libraries of TCR beta cDNA carried unique molecular identifiers. TCRdb re-called the PCR reads through MiXCR, storing one row per CDR3 protein. The sample records roughly 200,000 distinct CDR3 sequences, 25% to 30% being singletons. These receptors have no known antigen. The sequencing sample was made of blood. The origin of the receptors is a girl aged 2-17 years with multiple sclerosis.

In regard to this clonotype: A junction end diverges from the germline sequence, so it may reflect a read error. CDR3 loop: CARSSGDRDNEQFF. Written as DNA, the CDR3 is TGTGCCCGCAGCTCCGGGGACAGGGACAATGAGCAGTTCTTC. The chain combines TRBV7-9 with TRBJ2-1, with 9 bases fitting TRBD1. The CDR3 spans 14 residues. Germline-derived CDR1 and CDR2 are SEHNR and FQNEAQ (reference sequence).

This clonotype was counted at least ten times. The rearrangement uses TRBV28 and TRBJ2-7; D call uncertain. This CDR3 is 13 amino acids long. From germline, CDR1 is MDHEN and CDR2 SYDVKM. V lost 6 bases to trimming and J lost 0 bases, with 9 bases between them. The CDR3 spells CASSPSDSYEQYF. The CDR3 DNA sequence: TGTGCCAGCAGCCCGTCTGACTCCTACGAGCAGTACTTC. Looking up the rest from reference TRBV28 and TRBJ2-7 gives the full variable domain: DVKVTQSSRYLVKRTGEKVFLECVQDMDHENMFWYRQDPGLGLRLIYFSYDVKMKEKGDIPEGYSVSREKKERFSLILESASTNQTSMYLCASSPSDSYEQYFGPGTRLTVT.

V and J are TRBV12-3 or TRBV12-4 and TRBJ1-2, with D perhaps matching TRBD1 (6 bases). The CDR3 loop spans 15 amino acids. The V end lost 5 bases, the J end lost 1 base, and 14 bases lay between the germline ends. CDR3 coding DNA: TGTGCCAGCAGTCCGACAGGAGCTTATAACTATGGCTACACCTTC. Translation gives CASSPTGAYNYGYTF.

About this clonotype: This may stem from a read error, because a much larger clone lies one nucleotide away. The chain is built from TRBV20-1 and TRBJ2-1, with 9 positions matching TRBD2. The CDR3 is 14 residues long. Germline lookup yields CDR1 DFQATT and CDR2 SNEGSKA (reference sequence). The CDR3 protein is CSAPHMAGGDDQFF. The CDR3 DNA reads TGCAGTGCTCCACATATGGCGGGGGGGGATGATCAGTTCTTC.

This clonotype was counted many times. The chain has TRBV6-5 and TRBJ2-7, with D possibly TRBD1 on 6 matching bases. From germline, CDR1 is MNHEY and CDR2 SVGAGI. The germline V and J ends were trimmed by 4 bases and 5 bases, with 18 bases remaining between them. The CDR3 consists of 15 residues. The CDR3 DNA is TGTGCCAGCAGTTCAGTCAGGGGAAATATCCACGAGCAGTACTTC. It yields the protein CASSSVRGNIHEQYF.

This clonotype was detected ten times or more. This chain joins TRBV7-9 and TRBJ1-2, with D unresolved. The CDR3 is 14 residues long. Germline loops: CDR1 SEHNR, CDR2 FQNEAQ (reference sequence). Trimming shortened V by 0 bases and J by 2 bases, and 7 bases separated the two germline ends. CDR3 amino acids: CASSLATLNYGYTF. The CDR3 DNA is TGTGCCAGCAGCTTAGCGACCCTAAACTATGGCTACACCTTC.

This clonotype was detected many times. The V and J genes are TRBV29-1 and TRBJ1-6, with D perhaps TRBD1 (5 bases). The germline V gene encodes CDR1 SQVTM and CDR2 ANQGSEA. The CDR3 runs 13 residues. V shed 4 bases and J shed 6 bases, with 10 bases lying between them. The CDR3: CSVAGQGNSPLHF. The CDR3 region has the DNA TGCAGCGTTGCGGGCCAGGGTAATTCACCCCTCCACTTT.

This clonotype was detected once. V gene TRBV7-2 combines with J gene TRBJ1-1; possible D gene TRBD1, 5 bases. The V and J ends lost 2 bases and 1 base respectively, with 11 bases between them. The CDR3 sequence is 15 residues long. CDR1 is SGHTA, CDR2 FQGNSA, per germline. The CDR3 reads CASSLSRGTNTEAFF. In nucleotides, the CDR3 is TGTGCCAGCAGCTTATCCCGGGGGACGAACACTGAAGCTTTCTTT.

This chain joins TRBV7-9 and TRBJ2-5; D gene unclear. The germline V gene encodes CDR1 SEHNR and CDR2 FQNEAQ (reference sequence). The CDR3 is 13 residues long. With 3 bases removed from V and 11 bases from J, the gap between germline ends came to 16 bases. The CDR3 here is CASSLSPLGEQYF. CDR3 nucleotides: TGTGCCAGCAGCTTGAGTCCCCTAGGTGAGCAGTACTTC.

In regard to this clonotype: Compared with germline, one end of the junction differs, possibly owing to a read error. V and J are TRBV5-1 and TRBJ2-6; tentatively, D is TRBD1 (5 bases). The CDR3 totals 15 residues. CDR1 is SGHRS and CDR2 is YFSETQ in the germline V gene. The CDR3 sequence: CASRELSSGANVRTF. The CDR3 DNA follows: TGCGCCAGCAGGGAATTGAGCTCTGGGGCCAACGTCCGGACTTTC.

J is TRBJ1-6 and V is TRBV5-1; 8 bases are a match to TRBD1. The V gene end was trimmed by 0 bases and the J gene end by 7 bases; junction bases not matched to a gene: 9. From germline, CDR1 is SGHRS and CDR2 YFSETQ. The CDR3 has 17 amino acids. CDR3 residues: CASSLEPTGAGNSPLHF. CDR3 in DNA: TGCGCCAGCAGCTTGGAGCCGACAGGGGCGGGAAATTCACCCCTCCACTTT.

Details on this clonotype: A much larger clone lies one base from this, so it may be a read error. This chain joins TRBV28 and TRBJ2-7; TRBD1 might be the D (6 bases). Trimming took off 4 bases at V and 8 bases at J, with 12 bases between the two ends. The CDR3 has 12 residues. The germline gives CDR1 MDHEN, CDR2 SYDVKM. The CDR3 nucleotides read TGTGCCAGCAGTTCCGGACAGTTGAAGCAGTACTTC. It encodes CASSSGQLKQYF.

This clonotype has ten or more counts. V and J are TRBV27 and TRBJ2-5, with D perhaps given as TRBD1 or TRBD2 (5 bases each). CDR1 MNHEY and CDR2 SMNVEV come from the germline V gene (reference sequence). The CDR3 is made up of 15 amino acids. V dropped 2 bases and J dropped 5 bases, with 15 bases sitting between them. The CDR3 bases are TGTGCCAGCAGTTTACGGGCTGGGGGTAGGGAGACCCAGTACTTC. Encoded protein: CASSLRAGGRETQYF.